These T cell receptor beta chains were read from a single sample in a study of T cell repertoires in cytomegalovirus infection. MiXCR, applied by TCRdb to the reads, yields one record per CDR3 protein. Found here are about 480,000 distinct CDR3 sequences, around a third of them singletons; the top ten hold under 20%. Their antigens remain unidentified. The sequencing here drew on cultured PBMCs, taken from culture after CMV antigen stimulation. The origin of the receptors is a human donor in good health (CMV status not recorded). Some clones in this sample may be carry-over from other donors' samples. Both conserved end residues are part of each CDR3. The order of the fields is CDR3 DNA, CDR3 protein, clone size, D gene, V gene, J gene. A D gene is named only where the DNA matches it firmly. Size tells how often a clone was seen (once, few, many) or the class of an expanded clone, and some rows leave it out.

CDR3nt: TGTGCCAGCAATTTCCGAGGCGGGGAGCTGTTTTTT
CDR3aa: CASNFRGGELFF
abundance: once
d_gene: NA
v_gene: TRBV2
j_gene: TRBJ2-2

CDR3nt: TGTGCCAGCGCCACGCCTTCCTACAATGAGCAGTTCTTC
CDR3aa: CASATPSYNEQFF
abundance: NA
d_gene: NA
v_gene: TRBV12-3/TRBV12-4
j_gene: TRBJ2-1

CDR3nt: TGTGCCAGCAGCCCATACTTTTGGCGGGAGAGTGGGAAGGGAGAGACCCAGTACTTC
CDR3aa: CASSPYFWRESGKGETQYF
abundance: NA
d_gene: TRBD2
v_gene: TRBV7-2
j_gene: TRBJ2-5

CDR3nt: TGTGCCAGCAGCGTAGACTACCTCTCCTACAATGAGCAGTTCTTC
CDR3aa: CASSVDYLSYNEQFF
abundance: NA
d_gene: NA
v_gene: TRBV9
j_gene: TRBJ2-1

CDR3nt: TGTGCCAGCAGAGGGGGTGGACAGGGGCGTCAGGCTGAAGCTTTCTTT
CDR3aa: CASRGGGQGRQAEAFF
abundance: many
d_gene: TRBD1
v_gene: TRBV12-3/TRBV12-4
j_gene: TRBJ1-1

CDR3nt: TGTGCCAGTAGTATCCCAGCTAGCGGGAGGAGCACAGATACGCAGTATTTT
CDR3aa: CASSIPASGRSTDTQYF
abundance: NA
d_gene: TRBD2
v_gene: TRBV19
j_gene: TRBJ2-3

CDR3nt: TGTGCCAGCAGGGAATCAATGAACACTGAAGCTTTCTTT
CDR3aa: CASRESMNTEAFF
abundance: NA
d_gene: NA
v_gene: TRBV28
j_gene: TRBJ1-1

CDR3nt: TGTGCCAGCAGTTTATCGCCCAGCGGTTACGAGCAGTACTTC
CDR3aa: CASSLSPSGYEQYF
abundance: few
d_gene: NA
v_gene: TRBV28
j_gene: TRBJ2-7

CDR3nt: TGTGCCAGCAGTGAACCCGGGGACATTCAGTACTTC
CDR3aa: CASSEPGDIQYF
abundance: few
d_gene: NA
v_gene: TRBV25-1
j_gene: TRBJ2-4

CDR3nt: TGCAGTGTGGATATCGTGACTAGCAATGAGCAGTTCTTC
CDR3aa: CSVDIVTSNEQFF
abundance: NA
d_gene: NA
v_gene: TRBV20-1
j_gene: TRBJ2-1

CDR3nt: TGCGCCAGCAGCTCCCCGTCGGGACAGGGTATCCCTGAAGCTTTCTTT
CDR3aa: CASSSPSGQGIPEAFF
abundance: NA
d_gene: TRBD1
v_gene: TRBV5-1
j_gene: TRBJ1-1

CDR3nt: TGCGCCAGCAGCCAAGACGCGTGGAGTGAGCAGTTCTTC
CDR3aa: CASSQDAWSEQFF
abundance: NA
d_gene: NA
v_gene: TRBV4-1
j_gene: TRBJ2-1

CDR3nt: TGTGCCAGCAGCTTTGGGACAGGGGTGATTAATGAGCAGTTCTTC
CDR3aa: CASSFGTGVINEQFF
abundance: many
d_gene: TRBD1
v_gene: TRBV7-9
j_gene: TRBJ2-1

CDR3nt: TGTGCCAGCAGTCTAGATTTCCAGGGTGGTTTTGCTGAAGCTTTCTTT
CDR3aa: CASSLDFQGGFAEAFF
abundance: many
d_gene: NA
v_gene: TRBV28
j_gene: TRBJ1-1

CDR3nt: TGTGCCAGCAGTTTAGTGGAGCCGGTTACCGGGGAGCTGTTTTTT
CDR3aa: CASSLVEPVTGELFF
abundance: NA
d_gene: NA
v_gene: TRBV12-3/TRBV12-4
j_gene: TRBJ2-2

CDR3nt: TGTGCCAGCAGCCAAGATAACAGGGGTGCTTATGGCTACACCTTC
CDR3aa: CASSQDNRGAYGYTF
abundance: few
d_gene: TRBD1
v_gene: TRBV14
j_gene: TRBJ1-2

CDR3nt: TGCGCCAGCAGCCCAGGTCGGAGGTCCAGCTCCTACGAGCAGTACTTC
CDR3aa: CASSPGRRSSSYEQYF
abundance: few
d_gene: NA
v_gene: TRBV4-1
j_gene: TRBJ2-7

CDR3nt: TGCGCCAGCAGCCAAGATCTCCTGGGGGGCGGAGTAAATACGCAGTATTTT
CDR3aa: CASSQDLLGGGVNTQYF
abundance: NA
d_gene: NA
v_gene: TRBV4-1
j_gene: TRBJ2-3

CDR3nt: TGTGCCAGCAGCTTAGACCGAAATGGGTTTGAGCAGTTCTTC
CDR3aa: CASSLDRNGFEQFF
abundance: NA
d_gene: NA
v_gene: TRBV11-3
j_gene: TRBJ2-1

CDR3nt: TGTGCCAGCAGCTTTCCTTTGACTAGCGGGACCGGTAATGAGCAGTTCTTC
CDR3aa: CASSFPLTSGTGNEQFF
abundance: NA
d_gene: TRBD2
v_gene: TRBV7-9
j_gene: TRBJ2-1

CDR3nt: TGTGCCAGCAGTTTAGGCGGGACAGGGGTCACAGATACGCAGTATTTT
CDR3aa: CASSLGGTGVTDTQYF
abundance: few
d_gene: TRBD1
v_gene: TRBV12-3/TRBV12-4
j_gene: TRBJ2-3

CDR3nt: TGTGCCAGCAGCCCGGGACAGGGAGGGACCCAGTACTTC
CDR3aa: CASSPGQGGTQYF
abundance: many
d_gene: TRBD1
v_gene: TRBV7-2
j_gene: TRBJ2-5

CDR3nt: TGTGCTAGCAGCCGGGGACAGGGGGTCACAGATACGCAGTATTTT
CDR3aa: CASSRGQGVTDTQYF
abundance: NA
d_gene: TRBD1
v_gene: TRBV7-6
j_gene: TRBJ2-3

CDR3nt: TGTGCCAGTAGTATGTGGGAGAGCTCCTACAATGAGCAGTTCTTC
CDR3aa: CASSMWESSYNEQFF
abundance: few
d_gene: NA
v_gene: TRBV19
j_gene: TRBJ2-1

CDR3nt: TGTGCCAGTAGTATATATAGAGACAGGGGGTTGAATGAGCAGTTCTTC
CDR3aa: CASSIYRDRGLNEQFF
abundance: NA
d_gene: TRBD1
v_gene: TRBV19
j_gene: TRBJ2-1

CDR3nt: TGTGCCAGCAGCTTAGAGACAGTTCAGCCCCAGCATTTT
CDR3aa: CASSLETVQPQHF
abundance: many
d_gene: NA
v_gene: TRBV7-2
j_gene: TRBJ1-5

CDR3nt: TGTGCCAGCAGTGTCACACCGACAACTAATGAAAAACTGTTTTTT
CDR3aa: CASSVTPTTNEKLFF
abundance: NA
d_gene: NA
v_gene: TRBV27
j_gene: TRBJ1-4

CDR3nt: TGTGCCAGCACCCCTCCCTTCCTTGCGGGAAGCGAGCAGTTCTTC
CDR3aa: CASTPPFLAGSEQFF
abundance: few
d_gene: NA
v_gene: TRBV6-2/TRBV6-3
j_gene: TRBJ2-1

CDR3nt: TGTCCAGGGACAGCATCTAGCACAGATACGCAGTATTTT
CDR3aa: CPGTASSTDTQYF
abundance: NA
d_gene: TRBD1
v_gene: TRBV6-7
j_gene: TRBJ2-3

CDR3nt: TGCAGTGCTAGAGATAACTCCGGGATACTCTCCTACGAGCAGTACTTC
CDR3aa: CSARDNSGILSYEQYF
abundance: few
d_gene: NA
v_gene: TRBV20-1
j_gene: TRBJ2-7

CDR3nt: TGTGCCAGCAGCTCCCCGACAGGAGATAATTCACCCCTCCACTTT
CDR3aa: CASSSPTGDNSPLHF
abundance: NA
d_gene: NA
v_gene: TRBV12-3/TRBV12-4
j_gene: TRBJ1-6

CDR3nt: TGTGCCAGCAGAGCGGGGGACAGCCGCAATCAGCCCCAGCATTTT
CDR3aa: CASRAGDSRNQPQHF
abundance: NA
d_gene: TRBD1
v_gene: TRBV2
j_gene: TRBJ1-5

CDR3nt: TGTGCCAGCACCCAGAAAAACACCGGGGAGCTGTTTTTT
CDR3aa: CASTQKNTGELFF
abundance: many
d_gene: NA
v_gene: TRBV7-2
j_gene: TRBJ2-2

CDR3nt: TGTGCCAGCAGCCACGGGACAGGAACAAGTTGGACCCAGTACTTC
CDR3aa: CASSHGTGTSWTQYF
abundance: NA
d_gene: TRBD1
v_gene: TRBV6-6
j_gene: TRBJ2-5

CDR3nt: TGTGCCAGCAGTTTGGCTGGGATCAGGGTAAGCGAGCAGTACTTC
CDR3aa: CASSLAGIRVSEQYF
abundance: few
d_gene: NA
v_gene: TRBV28
j_gene: TRBJ2-7

CDR3nt: TGTGCCAGCAGCCCACGGTTAGCGGAGGAGCAGTACTTC
CDR3aa: CASSPRLAEEQYF
abundance: NA
d_gene: NA
v_gene: TRBV4-2
j_gene: TRBJ2-7

CDR3nt: TGTGCCAGCAGTTTAAGGCTGGGGACTAGCGGGAGATCCTACGAGCAGTACTTC
CDR3aa: CASSLRLGTSGRSYEQYF
abundance: NA
d_gene: TRBD2
v_gene: TRBV28
j_gene: TRBJ2-7